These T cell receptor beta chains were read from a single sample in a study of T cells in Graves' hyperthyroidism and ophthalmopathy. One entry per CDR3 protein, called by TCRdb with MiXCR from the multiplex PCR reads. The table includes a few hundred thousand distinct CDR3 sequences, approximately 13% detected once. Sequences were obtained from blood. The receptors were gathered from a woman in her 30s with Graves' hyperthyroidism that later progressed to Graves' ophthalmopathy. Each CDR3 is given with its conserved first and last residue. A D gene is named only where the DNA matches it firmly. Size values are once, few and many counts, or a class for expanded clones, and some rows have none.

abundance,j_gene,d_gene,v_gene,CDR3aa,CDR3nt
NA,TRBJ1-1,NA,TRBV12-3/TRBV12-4,CASSPDGARTEAFF,TGTGCCAGCAGTCCGGACGGGGCGAGGACTGAAGCTTTCTTT
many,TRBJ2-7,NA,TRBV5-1,CASSQRPGASYEQYF,TGCGCCAGCAGCCAACGCCCGGGGGCCTCCTACGAGCAGTACTTC
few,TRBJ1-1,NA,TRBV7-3,CASSLATNTEAFF,TGTGCCAGCAGCTTGGCTACGAACACTGAAGCTTTCTTT
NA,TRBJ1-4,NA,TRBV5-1,CASSLVGREKLFF,TGCGCCAGCAGCTTGGTCGGTCGTGAAAAACTGTTTTTT
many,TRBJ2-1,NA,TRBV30,CAWSVRDNEQFF,TGTGCCTGGAGTGTAAGAGATAATGAGCAGTTCTTC
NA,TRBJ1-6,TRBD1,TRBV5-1,CASSLVAGGNSPLHF,TGCGCCAGCAGCTTGGTGGCAGGGGGGAATTCACCCCTCCACTTT
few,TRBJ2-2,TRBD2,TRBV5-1,CASSLLVPGGSPGELFF,TGCGCCAGCAGCTTGTTAGTTCCGGGAGGATCCCCCGGGGAGCTGTTTTTT
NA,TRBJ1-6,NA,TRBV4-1,CASSQDRQARTPLHF,TGCGCCAGCAGCCAAGATCGGCAGGCTCGAACCCCCCTCCACTTT
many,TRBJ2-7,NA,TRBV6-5,CASSYRRGDDEQYF,TGTGCCAGCAGTTACCGCAGGGGGGACGACGAGCAGTACTTC
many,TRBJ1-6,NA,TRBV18,CASSPQDMENNSPLHF,TGTGCCAGCTCACCACAAGACATGGAGAACAATTCACCCCTCCACTTT
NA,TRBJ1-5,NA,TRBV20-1,CSALLQGTDSNQPQHF,TGCAGTGCTCTTCTTCAGGGGACGGATAGCAATCAGCCCCAGCATTTT
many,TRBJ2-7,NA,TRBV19,CASTLGVASREQYF,TGTGCCAGTACCCTGGGGGTGGCAAGCCGCGAGCAGTACTTC
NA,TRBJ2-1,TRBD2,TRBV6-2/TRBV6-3,CASSRTGTTNNEQFF,TGTGCCAGCAGCCGCACCGGGACTACTAACAATGAGCAGTTCTTC
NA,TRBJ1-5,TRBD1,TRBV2,CASSRQGVGNQPQHF,TGTGCCAGCAGTAGACAGGGGGTTGGCAATCAGCCCCAGCATTTT
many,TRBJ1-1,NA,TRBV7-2,CASSLTQATTEAFF,TGTGCCAGCAGCTTAACGCAGGCAACCACTGAAGCTTTCTTT
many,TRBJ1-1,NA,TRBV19,CASSIADSEAFF,TGTGCCAGTAGTATAGCGGACAGTGAAGCTTTCTTT
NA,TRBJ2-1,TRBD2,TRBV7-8,CASSLAGTSGRWANEQFF,TGTGCCAGCAGCTTAGCCGGGACTAGCGGGAGATGGGCCAATGAGCAGTTCTTC
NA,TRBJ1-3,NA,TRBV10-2,CASSEVGGNTIYF,TGCGCCAGCAGTGAGGTGGGCGGAAACACCATATATTTT
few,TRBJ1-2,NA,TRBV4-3,CASSQATGFDGYTF,TGCGCCAGCAGCCAAGCTACAGGGTTCGATGGCTACACCTTC
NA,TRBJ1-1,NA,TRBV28,CASSPPGFEAFF,TGTGCCAGCAGTCCCCCAGGATTTGAAGCTTTCTTT
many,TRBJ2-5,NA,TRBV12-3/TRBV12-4,CASSLAGGLSQETQYF,TGTGCCAGCAGTTTAGCGGGAGGACTCTCCCAAGAGACCCAGTACTTC
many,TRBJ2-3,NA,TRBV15,CATSRDQGGDTQYF,TGTGCCACCAGCAGAGATCAAGGGGGGGATACGCAGTATTTT
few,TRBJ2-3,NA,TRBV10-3,CAISEGGSDTQYF,TGTGCCATCAGTGAAGGGGGTTCAGATACGCAGTATTTT
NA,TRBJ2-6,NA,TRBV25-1,CASMDSGGANVLTF,TGTGCCAGCATGGACAGTGGGGGGGCCAACGTCCTGACTTTC
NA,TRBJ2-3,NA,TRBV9,CASSAGIDTQYF,TGTGCCAGCAGCGCTGGGATAGATACGCAGTATTTT
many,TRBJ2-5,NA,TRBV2,CASIRSTQDGTQYF,TGTGCCAGCATCCGAAGCACCCAGGACGGGACCCAGTACTTC
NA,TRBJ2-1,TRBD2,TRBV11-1,CASSLDLAGNEQFF,TGTGCCAGCAGCTTAGACTTAGCGGGGAATGAGCAGTTCTTC
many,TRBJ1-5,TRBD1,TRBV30,CAWSVQGASSNQPQHF,TGTGCCTGGAGTGTACAGGGGGCGTCGAGCAATCAGCCCCAGCATTTT
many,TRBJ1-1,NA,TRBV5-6,CASSSGGAGNTEAFF,TGTGCCAGCAGCTCGGGGGGGGCAGGAAACACTGAAGCTTTCTTT
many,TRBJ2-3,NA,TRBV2,CASRNGRWSTDTQYF,TGTGCCAGCAGGAACGGGAGATGGAGCACAGATACGCAGTATTTT
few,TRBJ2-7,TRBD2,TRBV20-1,CSASMTSKSYEQYF,TGCAGCGCTTCAATGACTAGCAAGTCCTACGAGCAGTACTTC
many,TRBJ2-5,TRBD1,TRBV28,CASSSYRGRETQYF,TGTGCCAGCAGTTCCTACAGGGGCCGAGAGACCCAGTACTTC
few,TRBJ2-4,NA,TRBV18,CASSPPSGSNAKNIQYF,TGTGCCAGCTCACCACCCTCAGGGAGTAATGCCAAAAACATTCAGTACTTC
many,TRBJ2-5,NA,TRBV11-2,CASSSKTMKYF,TGTGCCAGCAGCTCGAAGACAATGAAGTACTTC
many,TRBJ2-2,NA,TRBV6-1,CASRLRSNTGELFF,TGTGCCAGCAGATTACGCTCGAACACCGGGGAGCTGTTTTTT
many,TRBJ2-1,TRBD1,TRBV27,CASSLAGTGVSNEQFF,TGTGCCAGCAGTTTAGCCGGGACAGGGGTCAGTAATGAGCAGTTCTTC
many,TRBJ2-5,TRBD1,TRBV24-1,CATATGAGQETQYF,TGTGCCACCGCGACAGGGGCAGGCCAAGAGACCCAGTACTTC
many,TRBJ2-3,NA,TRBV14,CASSPYGRGDTQYF,TGTGCCAGCAGCCCTTATGGACGGGGGGATACGCAGTATTTT
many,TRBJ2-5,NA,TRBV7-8,CASSLVASQETQYF,TGTGCCAGCAGCTTAGTCGCTTCTCAAGAGACCCAGTACTTC
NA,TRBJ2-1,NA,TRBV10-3,CAIAQGGEQFF,TGTGCCATCGCCCAGGGGGGCGAGCAGTTCTTC
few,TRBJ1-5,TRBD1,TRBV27,CASTSLGTGGLGQPQHF,TGTGCCAGCACCTCCCTCGGGACAGGGGGGTTAGGGCAGCCCCAGCATTTT
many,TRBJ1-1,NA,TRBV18,CASIGQLNTEAFF,TGTGCCAGCATCGGACAGCTGAACACTGAAGCTTTCTTT
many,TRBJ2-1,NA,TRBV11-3,CASSLYSTPSYNEQFF,TGTGCCAGCAGCTTATATTCTACCCCTTCCTACAATGAGCAGTTCTTC